This T cell receptor beta chain came from a study of T cell clones after liver transplantation. This clone was detected ten times or more. The antigen remains undetermined. Findings and caveats of the study: The donor-reactive repertoire was only partly measurable in two subjects, lacking donor cells.

CDR3 size: 14 residues. Germline CDR1 reads SGHTA; CDR2 reads FQGNSA. V lost 8 bases and J lost 7; bases outside the gene matches: 6. Generated by immunoSEQ multiplex PCR, the TCRdb table keeps only in-frame clones and is missing some. The data contain around 60,000 clones, 71% of them singletons. The sequence came from a human donor who received a liver transplant. Sequencing was performed on CD4+ T cells from blood, taken before liver transplant. The V call is TRBV7-2, the J call TRBJ1-6; 9 bases are a match to TRBD1. CDR3 in amino acids: CASGRTGANSPLHF. DNA for the CDR3: TGTGCCAGCGGCCGGACAGGGGCAAATTCACCCCTCCACTTT.